The rows below give T cell receptor beta chains drawn from one sample of a study of shared clonotypes between healthy human individuals. TCRdb's copy holds only in-frame clones and misses some; the assay was immunoSEQ multiplex PCR. The profile shows a few million clones, just over 90% of them singletons. Material for sequencing was naive CD4+ T cells from PBMCs. The receptors were gathered from a man between 18 and 29 years old in good health. Some clones in this sample may be carry-over from other donors' samples. The CDR3 runs from the conserved cysteine through the conserved F or W. Each record gives: J gene, D gene, V gene, clone size, CDR3 protein, CDR3 DNA. A D gene is named only where the DNA matches it firmly. Some rows have no size entry. The others give once, few or many, or a class for an expanded clone.

TRBJ2-1	TRBD2	TRBV7-9	.	CASSSSTSGSRYEQFF	TGTGCCAGCAGCTCTTCGACTAGCGGGAGTAGGTATGAGCAGTTCTTC
TRBJ2-3	.	TRBV5-4	once	CASSLFYPDTQYF	TGTGCCAGCAGTTTATTTTATCCAGATACGCAGTATTTT
TRBJ2-3	.	TRBV29-1	.	CSVGQTGDTQYF	TGCAGCGTTGGACAGACAGGAGATACGCAGTATTTT
TRBJ2-5	.	TRBV5-1	.	CASSLALWGEDQETQYF	TGCGCCAGCAGCTTGGCCTTGTGGGGGGAAGACCAAGAGACCCAGTACTTC
TRBJ2-2	TRBD1	TRBV5-6	.	CASSLQGDTGELFF	TGTGCCAGCAGCTTGCAGGGGGACACCGGGGAGCTGTTTTTT
TRBJ1-2	.	TRBV29-1	.	CSVEDVNRAVGYTF	TGCAGCGTTGAAGATGTTAACAGGGCTGTAGGCTACACCTTC
TRBJ2-4	.	TRBV6-5	.	CASSYAGGSKNIQYF	TGTGCCAGCAGTTACGCCGGAGGGTCCAAAAACATTCAGTACTTC
TRBJ2-7	.	TRBV25-1	.	CASKAGALYEQYF	TGTGCCAGCAAAGCCGGGGCGCTTTACGAGCAGTACTTC
TRBJ1-1	.	TRBV2	once	CASSEEVGTEAFF	TGTGCCAGCAGTGAGGAGGTTGGAACTGAAGCTTTCTTT
TRBJ1-5	.	TRBV15	.	CATSRGGKGREQPQHF	TGTGCCACCAGCAGAGGAGGTAAAGGGAGGGAACAGCCCCAGCATTTT
TRBJ1-4	TRBD1	TRBV5-6	.	CASSPQGATNEKLFF	TGTGCCAGCAGCCCACAGGGGGCAACTAATGAAAAACTGTTTTTT
TRBJ1-1	.	TRBV28	.	CASSLAGFGTEAFF	TGTGCCAGCAGTTTAGCCGGGTTTGGCACTGAAGCTTTCTTT
TRBJ2-1	.	TRBV6-1	once	CASSGLLLAYNEQFF	TGTGCCAGCAGTGGGCTCCTCCTCGCCTACAATGAGCAGTTCTTC
TRBJ2-7	.	TRBV27	.	CASRIGTVGSYEQYF	TGTGCCAGCAGAATAGGGACTGTGGGCTCCTACGAGCAGTACTTC
TRBJ1-1	.	TRBV6-1	.	CASSDNGQPNTEAFF	TGTGCCAGCAGTGATAATGGACAGCCGAACACTGAAGCTTTCTTT